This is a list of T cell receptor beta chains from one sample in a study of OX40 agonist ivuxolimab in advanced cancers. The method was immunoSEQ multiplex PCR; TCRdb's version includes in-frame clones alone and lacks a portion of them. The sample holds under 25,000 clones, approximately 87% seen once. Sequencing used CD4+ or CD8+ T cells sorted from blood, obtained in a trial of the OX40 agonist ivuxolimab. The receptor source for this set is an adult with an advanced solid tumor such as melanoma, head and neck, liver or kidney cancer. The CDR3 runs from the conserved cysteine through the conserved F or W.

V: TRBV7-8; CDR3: CASSLGENSPLHF
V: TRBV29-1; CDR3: CSVSGQVSYNEQFF
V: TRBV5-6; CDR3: CASTYGTGPTEAFF
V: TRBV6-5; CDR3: CASSSSSGGADTQYF
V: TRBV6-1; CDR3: CASSEAGTFTEAFF
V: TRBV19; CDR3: CASSPGTGPSNYGYTF
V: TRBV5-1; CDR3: CASSLGQSSGNTIYF
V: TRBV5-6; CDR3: CASSSGLAANEQFF
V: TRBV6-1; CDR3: CASRDTTRSTEAFF
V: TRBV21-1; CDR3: CASSKVKAALGTEAFF
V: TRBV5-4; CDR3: CASSLGGYEQYF
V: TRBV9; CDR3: CASSPEGTVYNEQFF
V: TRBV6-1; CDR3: CASSGTGGASDTQYF
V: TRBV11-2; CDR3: CASSQHGYEQYF
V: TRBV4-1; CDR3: CASSQETGTSGSGEQFF
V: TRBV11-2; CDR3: CASSLVYGLESYGYTF
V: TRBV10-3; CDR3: CAISETSEYGYTF
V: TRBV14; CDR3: CASSGRQVPWDTQYF
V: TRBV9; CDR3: CASSVGFASGSQGETQYF
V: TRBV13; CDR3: CASSLWEGTGELFF
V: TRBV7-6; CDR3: CASSSEAAGNYEQYF
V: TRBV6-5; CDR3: CASRLPGDTEAFF
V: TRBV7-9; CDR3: CASSTRGGRPYGYTF
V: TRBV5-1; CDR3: CASSLKGQGLANEKLFF
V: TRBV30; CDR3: CAWRPGTSIGETQYF
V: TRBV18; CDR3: CASSLTSGRSAEAFF
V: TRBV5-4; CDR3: CASRRYSGNTIYF
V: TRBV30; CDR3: CAWGVLREQYF
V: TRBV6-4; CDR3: CASSDTGSSPLHF
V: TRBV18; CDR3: CASSPGGTGEKLFF
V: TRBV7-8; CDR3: CASSSTGVNQETQYF
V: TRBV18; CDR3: CASSPPASGGIETQYF
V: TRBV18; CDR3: CASSPWGSFNQPQHF
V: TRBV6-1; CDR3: CASAGTVANYGYTF
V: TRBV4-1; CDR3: CASSPQPGTNNEQFF
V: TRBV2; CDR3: CASSPVAGPEAFF
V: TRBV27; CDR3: CASSSGEGTRGYNEQFF
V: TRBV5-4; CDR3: CASSLRTMSYEQFF
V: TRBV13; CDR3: CASSLGMFGAQNYGYTF
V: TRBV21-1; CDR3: CASSGRNRGPATDTQYF
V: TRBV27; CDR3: CASSSLGTGGETQYF
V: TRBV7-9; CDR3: CASSRGAGARSNEQFF
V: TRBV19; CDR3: CASSIMGLGRNIASGANVLTF
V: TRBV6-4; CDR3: CASSRMGQGAVYNEQFF
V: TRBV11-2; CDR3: CASSRDRAEGEKLFF
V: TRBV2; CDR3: CAQGGALATGELFF
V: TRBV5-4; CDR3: CASSLSSPRTGELFF
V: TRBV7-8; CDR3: CASSLRWSEQFF
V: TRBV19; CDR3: CASKGLAATYNEQFF
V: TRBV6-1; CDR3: CASSRDRNTGELFF
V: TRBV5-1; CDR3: CASRLKTMNTEAFF
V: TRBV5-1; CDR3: CASSLVFRDTQYF
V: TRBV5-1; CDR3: CASRGTGGGTEAFF
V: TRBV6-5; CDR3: CASRRRTDTEAFF
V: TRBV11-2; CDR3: CASSLMAPDVTPPGELFF